These 25 T cell receptor beta chains came from one sample sequenced in a study of blood T cells in healthy people across ages. Then a second PCR, running roughly 7 to 12 cycles, was carried out with a sample-barcoded 5' primer and a J-beta primer mix. TCRdb reprocessed the 5' RACE reads with MiXCR, giving one entry per CDR3 protein. The sample holds 350,000 to 450,000 distinct CDR3 sequences, about half seen once. Sequenced input: blood. These receptor sequences come from a man between 60 and 70 years old in good health.

The chain employs TRBV4-2 and TRBJ1-5; D gene ambiguous. Trimming pared 1 base from V and 1 base from J, leaving 14 bases between. The CDR3 runs to 17 residues. Germline V CDR1 and CDR2: LGHNA, YNFKEQ. The CDR3 here is CASSQGVRLESNQPQHF. The CDR3 DNA reads TGTGCCAGCAGCCAAGGAGTAAGGCTGGAAAGCAATCAGCCCCAGCATTTT.

This rearrangement joins TRBV28 to TRBJ2-7, with 8 bases aligning to TRBD1. CDR1 is MDHEN and CDR2 is SYDVKM in the germline V gene. This CDR3 comprises 14 residues. The V and J ends lost 6 bases and 2 bases, in that order; junction bases with no gene match: 6. DNA for the CDR3: TGTGCCAGCAGGTCGGGACAGGTTCCCTACGAGCAGTACTTC. Amino acids: CASRSGQVPYEQYF.

At least ten counts were recorded for this clonotype. The rearrangement links TRBV6-6 to TRBJ2-7; 9 bases are a match to TRBD1. CDR3 length equals 15 residues. The V gene's germline CDR1 is MNHNY and CDR2 SVGAGI (reference sequence). V was pared by 5 bases and J by 1 base, with 6 bases of the junction left unmatched. The CDR3, as DNA: TGTGCCAGCAGTGCCCCGGGACAGGGATCCTACGAGCAGTACTTC. Amino acid sequence: CASSAPGQGSYEQYF.

The CDR3 nucleotides are TGCGCCAGCAGCTTGGGGACAGCCGTTAGCACAGATACGCAGTATTTT. Its protein product is CASSLGTAVSTDTQYF. This rearrangement joins TRBV5-1 to TRBJ2-3; TRBD1 is a possible D gene (6 bases). Trimming shortened V by 0 bases and J by 0 bases, and 11 bases separated the two germline ends. Germline CDR1 is SGHRS and CDR2 is YFSETQ. The CDR3 extends over 16 amino acids.

This clonotype was detected ten times or more. The V call is TRBV28, the J call TRBJ2-3; possibly TRBD1 or TRBD2 for D (5 bases each). The V gene lost 5 bases and the J gene lost 1 base, with 10 bases spanning the gap. The CDR3 runs 14 residues. Germline CDR1 is MDHEN and CDR2 is SYDVKM. The DNA for the CDR3 is TGTGCCAGCAGTCCGAGGGGCGGCACAGATACGCAGTATTTT. Translated, it gives CASSPRGGTDTQYF. Combining the CDR3 with reference TRBV28 and TRBJ2-3 gives the whole variable domain DVKVTQSSRYLVKRTGEKVFLECVQDMDHENMFWYRQDPGLGLRLIYFSYDVKMKEKGDIPEGYSVSREKKERFSLILESASTNQTSMYLCASSPRGGTDTQYFGPGTRLTVL.

This clonotype was counted between two and nine times. Mismatch with germline at one junction end may stem from a read error. The chain uses TRBV3-1 and TRBJ2-3; 12 bases agree with TRBD2. This CDR3 region has 14 residues. Germline CDR1 LGHDT, CDR2 YNNKEL (reference sequence). CDR3 DNA: TGTGCCAGCATGACTAGCGGGGGAGTACGTGAGCAGTACTTT. This encodes CASMTSGGVREQYF.

The chain has TRBV3-1 and TRBJ1-2, with D hard to call. V gave up 1 base and J gave up 1 base, with 7 bases separating them. This CDR3 comprises 14 residues. CDR1 is LGHDT, CDR2 YNNKEL, per germline (reference sequence). The CDR3 here is CASSQGGDNYGYTF. In DNA form, the CDR3 reads TGTGCCAGCAGCCAAGGCGGGGATAACTATGGCTACACCTTC.

This chain connects TRBV27 to TRBJ2-5; 8 bases match TRBD1. The end of the DNA fits TRBJ2-7 better, so the J call may be wrong. The CDR3 has 17 amino acids. Germline V gives CDR1 MNHEY, CDR2 SMNVEV (reference sequence). The CDR3 here is CASSRRARQGAENEQYF. Here the CDR3 DNA reads TGTGCCAGCAGTCGGAGGGCCCGCCAGGGGGCTGAGAACGAGCAGTACTTC.

V is TRBV20-1 and J is TRBJ2-7, with 9 bases fitting TRBD2. The CDR3 sequence is 15 residues long. V dropped 0 bases and J dropped 7; count of bases not matched to a gene: 10. Germline values: CDR1 DFQATT, CDR2 SNEGSKA (reference sequence). In DNA form, the CDR3 reads TGCAGTGCTAGAGAGGGGCGGGGGGGTAAGGAAGAGCAGTACTTC. This sequence encodes CSAREGRGGKEEQYF.

This clonotype has just a few counts. This chain joins TRBV5-1 and TRBJ2-1, with 10 positions matching TRBD1. The CDR3 has 15 amino acids. Germline V gene sequence: CDR1 SGHRS, CDR2 YFSETQ. With V trimmed by 4 bases and J by 5 bases, 6 bases remained unmatched. CDR3 nucleotide sequence: TGCGCCAGCAGCCCGGGACAGGGGTTCGACAATGAGCAGTTCTTC. Protein sequence: CASSPGQGFDNEQFF. Complete variable domain (other parts from reference TRBV5-1 and TRBJ2-1): KAGVTQTPRYLIKTRGQQVTLSCSPISGHRSVSWYQQTPGQGLQFLFEYFSETQRNKGNFPGRFSGRQFSNSRSEMNVSTLELGDSALYLCASSPGQGFDNEQFFGPGTRLTVL.

The chain couples TRBV28 to TRBJ2-1; 14 bases line up with TRBD2. This CDR3 comprises 17 residues. The V gene's germline CDR1 is MDHEN and CDR2 SYDVKM. Trimming removed 5 bases from V and 7 bases from J; junction bases left unmatched: 10. The CDR3 protein is CASSAAGTSGSKNEQFF. CDR3 nucleotides: TGTGCCAGCAGTGCTGCCGGGACTAGCGGGAGTAAGAATGAGCAGTTCTTC.

This chain joins TRBV27 and TRBJ2-5; perhaps TRBD2 as D (5 bases). Trimming took 6 bases from V and 4 from J, leaving 12 bases between them. The CDR3 length is 13 residues. Per the germline V gene, CDR1 is MNHEY and CDR2 is SMNVEV (reference sequence). CDR3 protein: CASSTTRRETQYF. The CDR3 DNA is TGTGCCAGCAGCACTACTAGGCGAGAGACCCAGTACTTC.

V gene TRBV6-6 combines with J gene TRBJ2-3; 8 positions match TRBD2. V lost 5 bases to trimming and J lost 4 bases; unmatched junction nucleotides: 8. Germline values: CDR1 MNHNY, CDR2 SVGAGI (reference sequence). The CDR3 totals 15 residues. The CDR3 sequence is CASSQGLVGADTQYF. DNA for the CDR3: TGTGCCAGCAGTCAGGGACTAGTGGGCGCAGATACGCAGTATTTT.

Turning to this clonotype: Given a much more abundant clone one base away, this may be a read error. This chain links TRBV12-3 or TRBV12-4 with TRBJ2-7, with TRBD2 as a possible D gene (6 bases). Trimming shortened V by 6 bases and J by 3 bases, and 21 bases separated the two germline ends. There are 16 residues in the CDR3. CDR3 in DNA: TGTGCCAGCAGCCCTTTTTTTGCTAGCGAGAACTACGAGCAGTACTTC. This translates into CASSPFFASENYEQYF.

The chain joins TRBV5-1 to TRBJ2-5; no clear D gene. The end of the DNA is better explained by TRBJ2-7, so the J call may be wrong. Germline-derived CDR1 and CDR2 are SGHRS and YFSETQ. The CDR3 loop spans 13 amino acids. CDR3 residues: CASSWGLASEQYF. DNA for the CDR3: TGCGCCAGCAGCTGGGGATTGGCGAGCGAGCAGTACTTC.

This clonotype was counted at least ten times. CDR3 DNA: TGTGCCAGCAGTTCCGGTCCAAACACTGAAGCTTTCTTT. Its protein product is CASSSGPNTEAFF. This chain joins TRBV12-3 or TRBV12-4 and TRBJ1-1; D remains unclear. The CDR3 totals 13 residues. Trimming cost V 4 bases and J 2 bases, with 8 bases left between them.

This clonotype was counted between two and nine times. J is TRBJ2-7 and V is TRBV29-1; 9 bases are a match to TRBD1. Germline trimming cut 3 bases from V and 6 bases from J; bases unmatched to any gene: 9. The CDR3 extends over 14 amino acids. Germline assignment: CDR1 SQVTM and CDR2 ANQGSEA. In DNA, the CDR3 is TGCAGCGTTGAGTCGGACAGGGGTTACGGCGAGCAGTACTTC. The encoded protein is CSVESDRGYGEQYF.

This clonotype was seen only a few times. The chain joins TRBV30 to TRBJ1-3, with unresolved D. V was trimmed by 2 bases and J by 7 bases, leaving 6 bases between them. This CDR3 region has 11 residues. Germline CDR1 is GTSNPN and CDR2 is SVGIG (reference sequence). The CDR3 nucleotides read TGTGCCTGGAGTTCCCGGAACACCATATATTTT. Translating gives CAWSSRNTIYF.

CDR3 DNA sequence: TGTGCCAGCAGCTTAGGAGGGGTAGCGGGAGCCGGGTCCTACGAGCAGTACTTC. It codes for CASSLGGVAGAGSYEQYF. This chain connects TRBV7-2 to TRBJ2-7; 9 bases line up with TRBD2. The germline V gene encodes CDR1 SGHTA and CDR2 FQGNSA. The CDR3 totals 18 residues. The V and J ends lost 1 base and 1 base, in that order; junction bases with no gene match: 11.

This clonotype was observed once. The V call is TRBV6-5, the J call TRBJ2-7, with 8 bases lining up with TRBD1. This CDR3 region has 16 residues. Germline lookup yields CDR1 MNHEY and CDR2 SVGAGI. With V trimmed by 4 bases and J by 3 bases, 11 bases remained unmatched. CDR3 sequence reads: CASSSPWTGNNYEQYF. The CDR3 DNA reads as TGTGCCAGCAGTTCCCCATGGACAGGGAATAACTACGAGCAGTACTTC.

This clonotype has a handful of counts. The chain uses TRBV5-6 and TRBJ2-1; 11 bases map to TRBD2. The CDR3 spans 17 residues. Trimming at V came to 4 bases and at J to 7 bases, leaving 13 bases not matched to a gene. Per the germline V gene, CDR1 is SGHDT and CDR2 is YYEEEE. For the CDR3, the DNA is TGTGCCAGCAGCCGTCGCATTAGCGGGGGGGCCGGTAATGAGCAGTTCTTC. Amino acids: CASSRRISGGAGNEQFF.

The V and J genes are TRBV12-3 or TRBV12-4 and TRBJ2-4; D assignment may be TRBD1 or TRBD2 (7 bases each). This CDR3 contains 17 residues. V lost 5 bases and J 13 bases, leaving 30 bases between the germline ends. The CDR3 bases are TGTGCCAGCAGTCAGGACAGAGGGGGCCCTGTTCGGGGGGTACAGTACTTC. Amino acid sequence: CASSQDRGGPVRGVQYF.

In this sample, this clonotype turned up many times. The CDR3 coding sequence is TGTGCCAGCAGTTACAGGGGAGCTTACGAGCAGTACTTC. Its protein product is CASSYRGAYEQYF. The gene calls are TRBV6-5 and TRBJ2-7; D is perhaps TRBD1 or TRBD2 (5 bases each). Germline-derived CDR1 and CDR2 are MNHEY and SVGAGI. The CDR3 runs to 13 residues. V dropped 2 bases and J dropped 4 bases, with 9 bases sitting between them.

On this clonotype itself: This sequence may be a read error, since a much larger clone differs from it by one base. J is TRBJ1-5 and V is TRBV2; D is unclear. The CDR3 loop spans 15 amino acids. CDR1 and CDR2 (germline): SNHLY, FYNNEI. Written as DNA, the CDR3 is TGTGCCAGCAGTTACAATACACTGGGCAATCGGCCCCAGCATTTT. Amino acids: CASSYNTLGNRPQHF.

This clonotype was counted only a few times. The J gene is TRBJ2-4, the V gene TRBV4-2; no definite D call. Germline V gives CDR1 LGHNA, CDR2 YNFKEQ. V gave up 0 bases and J gave up 0 bases, with 3 bases separating them. CDR3 size: 14 residues. CDR3 in DNA: TGTGCCAGCAGCCAAGAGGTAGCCAAAAACATTCAGTACTTC. This gives the protein CASSQEVAKNIQYF.